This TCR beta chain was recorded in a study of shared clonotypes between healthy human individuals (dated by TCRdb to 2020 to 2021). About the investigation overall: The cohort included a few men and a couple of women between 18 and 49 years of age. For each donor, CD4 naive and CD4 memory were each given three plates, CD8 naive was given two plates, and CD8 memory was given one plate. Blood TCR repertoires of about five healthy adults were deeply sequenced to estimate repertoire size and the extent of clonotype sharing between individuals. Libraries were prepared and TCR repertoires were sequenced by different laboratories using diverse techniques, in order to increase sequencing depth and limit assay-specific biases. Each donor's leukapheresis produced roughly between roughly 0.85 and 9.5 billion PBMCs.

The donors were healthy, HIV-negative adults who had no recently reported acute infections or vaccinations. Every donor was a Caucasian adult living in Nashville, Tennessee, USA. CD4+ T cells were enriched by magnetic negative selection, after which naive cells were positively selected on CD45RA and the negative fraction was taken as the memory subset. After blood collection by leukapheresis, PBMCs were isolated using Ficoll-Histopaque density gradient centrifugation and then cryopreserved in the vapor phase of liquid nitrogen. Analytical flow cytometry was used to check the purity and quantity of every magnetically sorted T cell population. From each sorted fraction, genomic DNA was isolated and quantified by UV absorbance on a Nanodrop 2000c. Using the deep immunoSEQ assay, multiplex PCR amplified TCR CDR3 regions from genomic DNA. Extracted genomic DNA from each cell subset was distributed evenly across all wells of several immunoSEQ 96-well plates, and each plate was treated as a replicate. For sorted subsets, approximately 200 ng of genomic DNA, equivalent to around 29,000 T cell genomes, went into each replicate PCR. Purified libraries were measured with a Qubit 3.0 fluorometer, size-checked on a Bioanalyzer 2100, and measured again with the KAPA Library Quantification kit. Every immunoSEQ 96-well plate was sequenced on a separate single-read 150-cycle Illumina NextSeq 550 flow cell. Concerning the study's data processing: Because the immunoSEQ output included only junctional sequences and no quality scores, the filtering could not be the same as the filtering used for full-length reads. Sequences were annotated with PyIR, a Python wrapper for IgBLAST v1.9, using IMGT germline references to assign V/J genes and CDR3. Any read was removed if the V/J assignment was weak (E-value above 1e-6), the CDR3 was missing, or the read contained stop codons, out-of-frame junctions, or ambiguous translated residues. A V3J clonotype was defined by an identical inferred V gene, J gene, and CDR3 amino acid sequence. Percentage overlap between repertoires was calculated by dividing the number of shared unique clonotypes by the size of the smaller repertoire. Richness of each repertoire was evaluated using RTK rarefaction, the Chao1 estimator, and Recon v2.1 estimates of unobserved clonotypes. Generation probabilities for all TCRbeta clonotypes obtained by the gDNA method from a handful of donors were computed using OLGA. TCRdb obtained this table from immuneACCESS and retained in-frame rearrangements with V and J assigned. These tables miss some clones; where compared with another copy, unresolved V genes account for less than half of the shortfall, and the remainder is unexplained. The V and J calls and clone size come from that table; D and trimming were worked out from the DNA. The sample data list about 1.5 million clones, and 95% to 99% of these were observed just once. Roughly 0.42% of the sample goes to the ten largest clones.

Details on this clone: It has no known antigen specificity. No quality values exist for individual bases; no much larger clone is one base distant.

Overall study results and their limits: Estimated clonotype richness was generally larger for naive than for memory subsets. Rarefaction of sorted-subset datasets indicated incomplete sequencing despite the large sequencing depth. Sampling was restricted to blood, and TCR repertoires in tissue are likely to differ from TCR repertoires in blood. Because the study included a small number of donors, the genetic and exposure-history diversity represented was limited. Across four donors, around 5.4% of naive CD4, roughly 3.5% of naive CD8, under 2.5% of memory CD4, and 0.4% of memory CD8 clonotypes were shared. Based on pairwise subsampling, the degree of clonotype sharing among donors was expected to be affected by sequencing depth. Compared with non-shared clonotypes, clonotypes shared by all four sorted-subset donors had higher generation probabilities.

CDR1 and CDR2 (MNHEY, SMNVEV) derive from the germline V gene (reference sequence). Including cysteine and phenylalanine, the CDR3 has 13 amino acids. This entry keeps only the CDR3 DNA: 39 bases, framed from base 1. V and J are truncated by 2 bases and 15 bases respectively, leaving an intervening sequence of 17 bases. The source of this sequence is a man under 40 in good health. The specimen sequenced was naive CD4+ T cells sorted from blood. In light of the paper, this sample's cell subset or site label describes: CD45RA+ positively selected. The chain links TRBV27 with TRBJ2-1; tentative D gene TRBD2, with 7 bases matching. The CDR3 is CASSLGGGGSLFF. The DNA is TGTGCCAGCAGTTTAGGTGGGGGGGGCAGCCTGTTCTTC.